This passage covers 18 T cell receptor beta chains from one sample sequenced in a study of T cell responses to AZD1222 COVID-19 vaccine. The data were produced by immunoSEQ multiplex PCR, yet TCRdb's version contains in-frame clones alone and is incomplete. The sample carries tens of thousands of clones, 65% to 90% recorded once. The sample here was peripheral blood, taken on day 0 of AZD1222 vaccination. These TCRs come from an adult in good health.

This clone has more than one count but fewer than ten. This chain links TRBV2 with TRBJ2-6; no definite D call. CDR1 and CDR2 (germline): SNHLY, FYNNEI. The CDR3 has 12 amino acids. The V and J ends lost 7 bases and 8 bases respectively, with 9 bases between them. The CDR3 spells CASTLLPNVLTF. As DNA, the CDR3 is TGTGCCAGCACCCTCCTCCCCAACGTCCTGACTTTC.

The rearrangement links TRBV2 to TRBJ2-1; D is undetermined. The CDR3 extends over 16 amino acids. The germline V gene encodes CDR1 SNHLY and CDR2 FYNNEI. The V end was cut by 2 bases, the J end by 0 bases, with 11 bases between. Written as DNA, the CDR3 is TGTGCCAGCAGTGAATATCGCGGTAGCTCCTACAATGAGCAGTTCTTC. It encodes CASSEYRGSSYNEQFF.

This clone was seen a handful of times. V and J are TRBV19 and TRBJ1-5; D is unresolved. The CDR3 has 13 residues. V was shortened by 9 bases and J by 0 bases, with 9 bases between the two germline ends. CDR1 and CDR2 from the germline V gene are LNHDA and SQIVND (reference sequence). CDR3 sequence reads: CASARFSNQPQHF. CDR3 bases: TGTGCCAGCGCGAGATTTAGCAATCAGCCCCAGCATTTT.

The chain uses TRBV6-4 and TRBJ2-7; 7 bases fit TRBD2. Germline lookup yields CDR1 MRHNA and CDR2 SNTAGT. V shed 2 bases, J shed 2 bases, and the junction held 6 bases outside the gene matches. The CDR3 has 15 amino acids. For the CDR3, the DNA is TGTGCCAGCAGTGACGGCACTAGCGAAACCTACGAGCAGTACGTC. This translates into CASSDGTSETYEQYV.

The chain employs TRBV19 and TRBJ1-1, with a tentative D call TRBD1 (5 bases). V was pared by 2 bases and J by 0 bases, with 10 bases between. Germline V gene data show CDR1 as LNHDA and CDR2 as SQIVND (reference sequence). CDR3 length: 15 residues. CDR3 sequence (DNA): TGTGCCAGTAGTATAACCGACAGACTGAACACTGAAGCTTTCTTT. It yields the protein CASSITDRLNTEAFF.

This clone appeared many times. This chain joins TRBV4-1 and TRBJ2-5; weak D call: TRBD2 (6 bases). Germline V gene lookup returns CDR1 MGHRA and CDR2 YSYEKL. The CDR3 covers 15 residues. Trimming stripped 0 bases from V and 7 bases from J, with 15 bases between. Written as DNA, the CDR3 is TGCGCCAGCAGCCAAGAGTTGGGGGGTGGAGGGACCCAGTACTTC. Amino acid sequence: CASSQELGGGGTQYF.

The chain carries TRBV7-9 and TRBJ1-1; D is unresolved. The CDR3 runs to 13 residues. Trimming took off 1 base at V and 5 bases at J, with 8 bases between the two ends. CDR1 SEHNR and CDR2 FQNEAQ come from the germline V gene (reference sequence). The CDR3 region has the DNA TGTGCCAGCAGCTTAGTTCCAGGAACTGAAGCTTTCTTT. It is translated as CASSLVPGTEAFF.

This clone is a singleton in its sample. CDR3 region: CSVGGQYYGYTF. The CDR3 region has the DNA TGCAGCGTTGGGGGACAGTACTATGGCTACACCTTC. The genes are TRBV29-1 and TRBJ1-2; 7 nucleotides align to TRBD1. This CDR3 spans 12 amino acids. The J segment lost 3 bases and the V segment lost 4 bases, leaving 2 bases of the junction unmatched. CDR1 is SQVTM, CDR2 ANQGSEA, per germline.

This rearrangement joins TRBV27 to TRBJ2-7, with 11 bases that match TRBD2. CDR1 and CDR2 (germline): MNHEY, SMNVEV (reference sequence). The CDR3 length is 10 residues. As DNA, the CDR3 is TGTGTTAGCGGGAGGGGTGAGCAGTACGTC. Its protein is CVSGRGEQYV.

CDR3 residues: CASSFLAGGPNEQFF. The DNA for the CDR3 is TGCGCCAGCAGCTTTCTAGCGGGAGGGCCCAATGAGCAGTTCTTC. The rearrangement uses TRBV5-1 and TRBJ2-1; TRBD2 matches 12 bases. Per the germline V gene, CDR1 is SGHRS and CDR2 is YFSETQ. J was trimmed by 6 bases and V by 2 bases; bases with no gene match: 3. The CDR3 is made up of 15 amino acids.

The rearrangement uses TRBV10-2 and TRBJ2-7; 9 bases map to TRBD1. CDR1 and CDR2 from the germline V gene are WSHSY and SAAADI. The J segment lost 3 bases and the V segment lost 8 bases, leaving 8 bases of the junction unmatched. The CDR3 extends over 14 amino acids. CDR3 in DNA: TGCGCCAGCTTGTTGGGACAGGGACTCTACGAGCAGTACTTC. Translating it yields CASLLGQGLYEQYF.

This clone showed up just once. One end of the junction varies from germline; a read error may be responsible. This rearrangement joins TRBV11-2 to TRBJ2-1; D is perhaps TRBD1 or TRBD2 (5 bases each). Germline-derived CDR1 and CDR2 are SGHAT and FQNNGV. This CDR3 contains 15 residues. The CDR3, as DNA: TGTGCCAGCAGCTTCCTTTCCGGGACCTATAATGAGCAGTTCTTC. It yields the protein CASSFLSGTYNEQFF.

The rearrangement links TRBV28 to TRBJ1-6; the match to TRBD1 covers 7 bases. CDR1 is MDHEN, CDR2 SYDVKM, per germline. There are 16 residues in the CDR3. Germline trimming cut 2 bases from V and 3 bases from J; bases unmatched to any gene: 4. The CDR3 here is CASSLPRGDYNSPLHF. CDR3 coding DNA: TGTGCCAGCAGTTTACCCAGGGGGGACTATAATTCACCCCTCCACTTT.

V is TRBV5-5 and J is TRBJ1-2; possible D gene TRBD1, 5 bases. V shed 4 bases and J shed 3 bases, with 16 bases lying between them. Germline values: CDR1 SGHKS, CDR2 YYEKEE (reference sequence). This CDR3 is 15 amino acids long. CDR3 loop: CASSSSVAGYYGYTF. The DNA for the CDR3 is TGTGCCAGCAGCAGCTCGGTAGCAGGGTACTATGGCTACACCTTC.

The rearrangement joins TRBV18 to TRBJ1-2; a weak D match, TRBD1 (5 bases). Germline CDR1 reads KGHSH; CDR2 reads LQKENI. The ends were cut back, 1 base at V and 5 bases at J, with 8 bases in the middle. The CDR3 covers 13 residues. The DNA of the CDR3 is TGTGCCAGCTCACCACGGGACGAATATGGCTACACCTTC. Its translation: CASSPRDEYGYTF. The full variable domain, completed using reference TRBV18 and TRBJ1-2, is NAGVMQNPRHLVRRRGQEARLRCSPMKGHSHVYWYRQLPEEGLKFMVYLQKENIIDESGMPKERFSAEFPKEGPSILRIQQVVRGDSAAYFCASSPRDEYGYTFGSGTRLTVV.

The chain's CDR3 is CASNFGGADYGYTF. The CDR3 nucleotides read TGTGCCAGCAACTTCGGGGGGGCGGACTATGGCTACACCTTC. V usage is TRBV7-9 and J usage is TRBJ1-2; tentatively, D is TRBD1 (6 bases). CDR1 and CDR2 (germline): SEHNR, FQNEAQ (reference sequence). Deletions cut 7 bases from V and 3 bases from J, with 15 bases between. This CDR3 region has 14 residues.

To note about this clone: The junction and the germline gene differ at one end; a read error may be behind it. The rearrangement joins TRBV19 to TRBJ1-4; D call uncertain. Germline CDR1 reads LNHDA; CDR2 reads SQIVND (reference sequence). The CDR3 contains 10 residues. The CDR3 loop is CASNGEKLFF. Written as DNA, the CDR3 is TGTGCGAGTAATGGTGAAAAACTGTTTTTT.

This chain connects TRBV7-9 to TRBJ2-3, with 10 bases aligning to TRBD2. There are 19 residues in the CDR3. The germline CDR1 and CDR2 sequences are SEHNR and FQNEAQ (reference sequence). V was clipped by 6 bases and J by 2 bases; unmatched bases: 17. In DNA form, the CDR3 reads TGTGCCAGCAGTCCCCTCAGAAGCGGGAGGGGGGGTTTCACAGATACGCAGTATTTT. It codes for CASSPLRSGRGGFTDTQYF.